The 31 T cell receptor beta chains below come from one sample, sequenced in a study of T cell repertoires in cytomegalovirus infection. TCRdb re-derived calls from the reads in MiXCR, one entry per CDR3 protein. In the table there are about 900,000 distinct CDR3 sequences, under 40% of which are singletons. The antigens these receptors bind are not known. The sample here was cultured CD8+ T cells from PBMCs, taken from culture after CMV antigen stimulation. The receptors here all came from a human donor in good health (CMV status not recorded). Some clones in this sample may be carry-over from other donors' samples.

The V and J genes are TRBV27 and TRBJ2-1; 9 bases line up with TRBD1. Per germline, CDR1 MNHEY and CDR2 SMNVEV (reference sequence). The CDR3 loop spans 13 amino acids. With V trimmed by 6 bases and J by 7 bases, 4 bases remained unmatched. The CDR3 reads CASSKGQGNEQFF. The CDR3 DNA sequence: TGTGCCAGCAGCAAGGGACAGGGTAATGAGCAGTTCTTC.

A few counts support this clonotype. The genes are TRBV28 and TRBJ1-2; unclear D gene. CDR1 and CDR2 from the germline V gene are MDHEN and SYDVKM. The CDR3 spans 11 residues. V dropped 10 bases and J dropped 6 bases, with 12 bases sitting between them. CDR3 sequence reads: CATDREHGYTF. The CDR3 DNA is TGTGCCACCGACCGGGAGCATGGCTACACCTTC.

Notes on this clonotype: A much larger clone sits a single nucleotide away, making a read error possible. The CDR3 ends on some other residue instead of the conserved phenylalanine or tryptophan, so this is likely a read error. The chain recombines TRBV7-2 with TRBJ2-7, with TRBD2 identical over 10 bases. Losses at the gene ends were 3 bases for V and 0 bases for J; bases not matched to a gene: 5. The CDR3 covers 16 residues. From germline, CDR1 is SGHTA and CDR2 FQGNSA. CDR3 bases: TGTGCCAGCAGCTTCAGACTAGCGGGCTCCTCCTACGAGCAGTACTAC. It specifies CASSFRLAGSSYEQYY.

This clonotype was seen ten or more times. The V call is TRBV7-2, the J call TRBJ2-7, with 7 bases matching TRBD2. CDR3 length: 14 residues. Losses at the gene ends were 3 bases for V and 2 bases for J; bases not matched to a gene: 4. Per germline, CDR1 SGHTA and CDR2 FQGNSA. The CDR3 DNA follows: TGTGCCAGCAGCTTGGGGGGGTGGGCCTACGAGCAGTACGTC. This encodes CASSLGGWAYEQYV.

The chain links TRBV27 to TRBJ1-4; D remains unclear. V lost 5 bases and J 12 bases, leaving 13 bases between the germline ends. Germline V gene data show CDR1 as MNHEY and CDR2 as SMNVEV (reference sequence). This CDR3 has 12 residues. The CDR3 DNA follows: TGTGCCAGCAGTCCCCCCGGCCGGGAACTGTTTTTT. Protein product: CASSPPGRELFF.

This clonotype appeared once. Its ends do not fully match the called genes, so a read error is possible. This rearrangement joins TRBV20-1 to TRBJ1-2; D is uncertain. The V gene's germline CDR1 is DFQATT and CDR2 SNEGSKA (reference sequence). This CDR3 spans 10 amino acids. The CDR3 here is CSARVDGYTF. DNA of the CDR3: TGCAGCGCTAGGGTGGATGGCTACACCTTC.

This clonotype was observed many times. In DNA form, the CDR3 reads TGTGCCATCAGTGAGTCGGGACCAGGGACGAACACTGAAGCTTTCTTT. It is translated as CAISESGPGTNTEAFF. This sequence joins TRBV10-3 and TRBJ1-1, with a tentative D call TRBD1 (5 bases). V was clipped by 0 bases and J by 1 base, with 12 bases between them. Germline CDR1 ENHRY, CDR2 SYGVKD. The CDR3 extends over 16 amino acids.

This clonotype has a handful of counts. CDR3 residues: CASLGGQVWSDTQYF. The CDR3 bases are TGTGCCAGCCTAGGGGGACAGGTGTGGTCAGATACGCAGTATTTT. V is TRBV2 and J is TRBJ2-3; TRBD1 matches at 8 bases. The CDR3 is made up of 15 amino acids. CDR1 is SNHLY and CDR2 is FYNNEI in the germline V gene. V lost 8 bases, J lost 4 bases, and 11 bases stayed unmatched.

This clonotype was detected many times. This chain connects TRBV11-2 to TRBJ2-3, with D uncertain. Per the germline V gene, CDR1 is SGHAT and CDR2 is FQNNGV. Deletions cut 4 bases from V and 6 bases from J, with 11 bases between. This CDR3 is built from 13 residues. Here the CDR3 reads CASSSRTGDTQYF. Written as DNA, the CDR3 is TGTGCCAGCAGCTCCAGGACGGGCGATACGCAGTATTTT.

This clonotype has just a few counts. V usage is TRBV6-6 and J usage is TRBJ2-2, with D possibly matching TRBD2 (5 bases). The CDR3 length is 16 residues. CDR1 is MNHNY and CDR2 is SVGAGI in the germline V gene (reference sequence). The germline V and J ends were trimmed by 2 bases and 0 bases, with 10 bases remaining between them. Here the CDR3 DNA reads TGTGCCAGCAGTTACGTTAGCGCTGCGAACACCGGGGAGCTGTTTTTT. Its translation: CASSYVSAANTGELFF.

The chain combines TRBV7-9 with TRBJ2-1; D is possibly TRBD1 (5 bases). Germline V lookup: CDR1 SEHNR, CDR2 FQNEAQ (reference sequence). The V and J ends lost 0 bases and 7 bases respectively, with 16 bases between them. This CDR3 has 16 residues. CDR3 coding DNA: TGTGCCAGCAGCTTAGCCTCCCAGGGAAGGGTGAATGAGCAGTTCTTC. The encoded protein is CASSLASQGRVNEQFF.

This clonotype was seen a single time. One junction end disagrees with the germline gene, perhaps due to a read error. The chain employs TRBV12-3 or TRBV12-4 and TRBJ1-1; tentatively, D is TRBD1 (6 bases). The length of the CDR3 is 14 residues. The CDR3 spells CTSSLTGVNTEAFF. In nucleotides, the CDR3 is TGTACCAGCAGTTTGACAGGAGTGAACACTGAAGCTTTCTTT.

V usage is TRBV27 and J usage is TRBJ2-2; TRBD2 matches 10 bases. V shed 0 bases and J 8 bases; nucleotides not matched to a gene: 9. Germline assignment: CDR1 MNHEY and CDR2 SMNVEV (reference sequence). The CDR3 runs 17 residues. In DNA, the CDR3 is TGTGCCAGCAGTTTATCTAGCGGGGGGCCCCGACGTGGGGAGCTGTTTTTT. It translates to CASSLSSGGPRRGELFF.

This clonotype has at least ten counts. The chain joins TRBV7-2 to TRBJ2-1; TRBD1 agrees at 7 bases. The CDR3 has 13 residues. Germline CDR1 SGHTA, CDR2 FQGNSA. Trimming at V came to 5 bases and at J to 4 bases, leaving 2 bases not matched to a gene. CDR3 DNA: TGTGCCAGCAGCACGGGACAGTACAATGAGCAGTTCTTC. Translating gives CASSTGQYNEQFF.

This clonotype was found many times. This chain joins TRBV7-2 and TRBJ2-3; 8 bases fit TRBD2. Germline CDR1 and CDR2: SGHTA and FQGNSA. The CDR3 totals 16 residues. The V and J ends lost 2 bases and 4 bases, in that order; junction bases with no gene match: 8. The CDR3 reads CASSLTPGGPADTQYF. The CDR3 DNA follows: TGTGCCAGCAGCTTAACCCCGGGGGGGCCCGCAGATACGCAGTATTTT.

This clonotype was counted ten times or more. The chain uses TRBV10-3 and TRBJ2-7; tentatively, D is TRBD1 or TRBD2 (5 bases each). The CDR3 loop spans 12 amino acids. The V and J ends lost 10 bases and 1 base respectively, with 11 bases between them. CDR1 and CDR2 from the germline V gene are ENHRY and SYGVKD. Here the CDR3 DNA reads TGTGCCACCCGGGGCAGTTCCTACGAGCAGTACGTC. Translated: CATRGSSYEQYV.

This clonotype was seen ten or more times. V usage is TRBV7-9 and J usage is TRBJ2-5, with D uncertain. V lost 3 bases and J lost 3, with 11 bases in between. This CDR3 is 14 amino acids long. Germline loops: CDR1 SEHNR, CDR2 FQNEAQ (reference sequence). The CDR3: CASSFNGPKETQYF. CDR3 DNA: TGTGCCAGCAGCTTCAATGGACCGAAAGAGACCCAGTACTTC.

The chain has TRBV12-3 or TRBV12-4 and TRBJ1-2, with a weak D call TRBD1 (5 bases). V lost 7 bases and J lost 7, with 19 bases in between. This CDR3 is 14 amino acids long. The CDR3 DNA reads TGTGCCAGCACCTCCGCCGGGGGTTATGTTGGCTACACCTTC. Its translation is CASTSAGGYVGYTF.

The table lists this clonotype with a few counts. The CDR3 region has the DNA TGTGCCAGCAATCCTTCGGGGTACACCGGGGAGCTGTTTTTT. Translation gives CASNPSGYTGELFF. The chain recombines TRBV6-2 or TRBV6-3 with TRBJ2-2, with D tentatively TRBD2 (5 bases). Trimming left V 7 bases short and J 3 bases short, with 12 bases between. The CDR3 is 14 amino acids. Germline V CDR1 and CDR2: MNHEY, SVGEGT.

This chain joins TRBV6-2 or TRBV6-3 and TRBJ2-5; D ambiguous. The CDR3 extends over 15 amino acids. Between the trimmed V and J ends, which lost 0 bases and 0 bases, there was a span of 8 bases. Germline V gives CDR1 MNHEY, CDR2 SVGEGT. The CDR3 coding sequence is TGTGCCAGCAGTTACTCGACGGCGTACCAAGAGACCCAGTACTTC. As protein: CASSYSTAYQETQYF.

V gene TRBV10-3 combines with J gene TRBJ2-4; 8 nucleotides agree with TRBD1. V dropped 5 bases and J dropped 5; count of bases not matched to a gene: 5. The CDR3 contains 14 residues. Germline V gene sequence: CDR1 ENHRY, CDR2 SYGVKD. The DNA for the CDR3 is TGTGCCATCAGTACAGACAGGGGTGAAAACATTCAGTACTTC. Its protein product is CAISTDRGENIQYF.

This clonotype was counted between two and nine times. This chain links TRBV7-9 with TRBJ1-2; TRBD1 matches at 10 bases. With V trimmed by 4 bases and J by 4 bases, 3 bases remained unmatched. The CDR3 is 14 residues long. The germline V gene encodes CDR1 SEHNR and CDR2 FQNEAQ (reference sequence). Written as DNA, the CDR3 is TGTGCCAGCAGCTCCCGGACAGGGGGCTATGGCTACACCTTC. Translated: CASSSRTGGYGYTF.

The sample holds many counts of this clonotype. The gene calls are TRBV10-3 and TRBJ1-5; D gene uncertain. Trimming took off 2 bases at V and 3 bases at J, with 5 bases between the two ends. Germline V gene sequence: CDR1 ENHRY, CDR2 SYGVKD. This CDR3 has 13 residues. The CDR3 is CAISEGPNQPQHF. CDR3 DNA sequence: TGTGCCATCAGTGAGGGGCCCAATCAGCCCCAGCATTTT.

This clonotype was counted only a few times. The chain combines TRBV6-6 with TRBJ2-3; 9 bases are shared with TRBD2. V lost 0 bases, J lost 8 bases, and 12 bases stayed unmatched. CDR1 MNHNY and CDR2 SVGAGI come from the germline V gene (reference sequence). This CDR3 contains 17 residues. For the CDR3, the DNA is TGTGCCAGCAGTTACTCGATCGGGACTAGCCCAACCGCTACGCAGTATTTT. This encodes CASSYSIGTSPTATQYF.

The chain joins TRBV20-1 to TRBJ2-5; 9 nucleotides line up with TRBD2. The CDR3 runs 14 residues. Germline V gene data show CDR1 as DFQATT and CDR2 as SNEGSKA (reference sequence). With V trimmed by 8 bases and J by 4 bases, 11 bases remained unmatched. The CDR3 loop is CSPLRRGGRETQYF. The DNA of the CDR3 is TGCAGTCCGCTGCGGCGGGGGGGCAGAGAGACCCAGTACTTC.

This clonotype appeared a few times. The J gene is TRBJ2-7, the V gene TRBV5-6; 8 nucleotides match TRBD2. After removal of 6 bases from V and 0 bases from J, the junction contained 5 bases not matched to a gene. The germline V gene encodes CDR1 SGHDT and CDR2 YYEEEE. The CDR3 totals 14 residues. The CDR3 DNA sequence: TGTGCCAGCAATCCCGGGACTAGCTCCTACGAGCAGTACTTC. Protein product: CASNPGTSSYEQYF.

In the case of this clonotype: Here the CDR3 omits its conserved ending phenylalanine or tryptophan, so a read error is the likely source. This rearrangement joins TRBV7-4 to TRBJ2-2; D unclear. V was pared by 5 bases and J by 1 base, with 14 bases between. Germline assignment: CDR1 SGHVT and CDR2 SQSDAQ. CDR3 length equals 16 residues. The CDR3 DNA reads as TGTGCCAGCAGCCCCGGCTCAGGTGGGAACACCGGGGAGCTGTTTTTA. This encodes CASSPGSGGNTGELFL.

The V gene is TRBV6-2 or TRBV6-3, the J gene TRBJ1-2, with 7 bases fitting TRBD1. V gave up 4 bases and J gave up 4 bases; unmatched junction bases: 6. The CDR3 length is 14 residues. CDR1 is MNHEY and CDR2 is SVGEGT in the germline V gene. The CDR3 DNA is TGTGCCAGCAGTTCAGGACAGGAGCCCTATGGCTACACCTTC. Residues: CASSSGQEPYGYTF.

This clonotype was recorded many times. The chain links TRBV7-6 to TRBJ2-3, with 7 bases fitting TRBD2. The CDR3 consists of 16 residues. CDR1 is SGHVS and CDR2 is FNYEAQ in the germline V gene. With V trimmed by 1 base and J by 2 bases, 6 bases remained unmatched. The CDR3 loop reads CASSLVSGELTDTQYF. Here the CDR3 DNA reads TGTGCCAGCAGCTTAGTCAGCGGGGAACTCACAGATACGCAGTATTTT. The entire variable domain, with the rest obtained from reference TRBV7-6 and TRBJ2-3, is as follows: GAGVSQSPRYKVTKRGQDVALRCDPISGHVSLYWYRQALGQGPEFLTYFNYEAQQDKSGLPNDRFSAERPEGSISTLTIQRTEQRDSAMYRCASSLVSGELTDTQYFGPGTRLTVL.

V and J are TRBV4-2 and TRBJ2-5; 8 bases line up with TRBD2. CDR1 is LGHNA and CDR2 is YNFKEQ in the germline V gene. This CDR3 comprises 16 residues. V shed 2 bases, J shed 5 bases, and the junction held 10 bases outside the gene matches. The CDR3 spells CASSQPLNAGGETQYF. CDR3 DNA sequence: TGTGCCAGCAGCCAACCGCTTAACGCGGGAGGTGAGACCCAGTACTTC.

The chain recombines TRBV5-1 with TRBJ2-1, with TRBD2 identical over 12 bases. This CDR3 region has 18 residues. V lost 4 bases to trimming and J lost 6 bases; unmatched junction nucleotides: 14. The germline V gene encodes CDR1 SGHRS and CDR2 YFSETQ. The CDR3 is CASSPRLAGDQSANEQFF. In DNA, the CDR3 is TGCGCCAGCAGCCCCCGACTAGCGGGGGACCAATCGGCCAATGAGCAGTTCTTC.